This T cell receptor beta chain is drawn from a study of cytomegalovirus exposure and HLA in healthy donors. Study information: In a later analysis, the roughly 120 validation repertoires were reported to have used the same platform as the roughly 600 first-cohort repertoires. Study-level findings and limits: Most TCR sequences were rare, but some public TCRs occurred in many donors. Overall, about 160 TCR beta chains were annotated as cytomegalovirus-associated.

Comment on this clone: Its matching antigen is unknown.

Clones were sequenced by immunoSEQ multiplex PCR, and TCRdb holds only the in-frame ones, with some missing. Counted here are 250,000 or so clones, more than 75% occurring once; the ten biggest clones make up approximately 12%. The CDR3 is made up of 13 amino acids. The germline V and J ends were trimmed by 6 bases and 3 bases, with 11 bases remaining between them. Germline values: CDR1 SGHAT, CDR2 FQNNGV. From the roughly 110-subject validation cohort, which was separate from the roughly 690-subject first cohort, the donors were drawn. This rearrangement joins TRBV11-2 to TRBJ1-1; D gene unclear. The TCR was taken from a man aged 18 to 29 in good health and CMV-seropositive. Sequencing input: PBMCs. The CDR3 region has the DNA TGTGCCAGCAGACGAAATCGGGACACTGAAGCTTTCTTT. Protein product: CASRRNRDTEAFF.